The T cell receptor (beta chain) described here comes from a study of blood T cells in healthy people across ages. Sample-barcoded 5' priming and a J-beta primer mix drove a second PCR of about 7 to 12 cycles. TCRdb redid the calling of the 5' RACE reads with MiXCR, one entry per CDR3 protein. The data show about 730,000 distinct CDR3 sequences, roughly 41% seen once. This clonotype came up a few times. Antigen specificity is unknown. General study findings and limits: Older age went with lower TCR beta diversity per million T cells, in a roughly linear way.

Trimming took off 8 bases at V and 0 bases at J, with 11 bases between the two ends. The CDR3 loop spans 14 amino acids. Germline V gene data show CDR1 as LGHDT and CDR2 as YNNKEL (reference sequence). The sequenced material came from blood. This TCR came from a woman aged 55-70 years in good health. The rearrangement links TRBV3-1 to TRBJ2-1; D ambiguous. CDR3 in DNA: TGTGCCAGCGAGCAGGCGAGCTCCTACAATGAGCAGTTCTTC. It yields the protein CASEQASSYNEQFF.